These 25 T cell receptor beta chains were sequenced from one sample in a study of T cell changes during pregnancy in multiple sclerosis. Measured with immunoSEQ multiplex PCR; TCRdb has only the in-frame clones, and not every one. The sample carries some 100,000 clones, around nine tenths recorded once. Here the sequenced sample was peripheral blood, taken in the second trimester of pregnancy. Receptors originate from a female donor with multiple sclerosis, enrolled in a pregnancy study.

This chain uses TRBV29-1 with TRBJ1-1, with 7 bases matching TRBD1. The CDR3 has 13 amino acids. The ends lost 7 bases at V and 4 bases at J; junction bases unmatched: 9. Germline V gene lookup returns CDR1 SQVTM and CDR2 ANQGSEA. CDR3 amino acids: CSAGQPGGTEAFF. DNA for the CDR3: TGCAGCGCCGGACAACCAGGGGGCACTGAAGCTTTCTTT.

V is TRBV2 and J is TRBJ2-7; 9 bases fit TRBD2. V lost 4 bases to trimming and J lost 4 bases; unmatched junction nucleotides: 5. Looked up from germline, CDR1 is SNHLY and CDR2 is FYNNEI. The CDR3 runs 14 residues. CDR3 residues: CASSAASGTYEQYF. The CDR3 bases are TGTGCCAGCAGTGCGGCTAGCGGGACTTACGAGCAGTACTTC.

This chain uses TRBV7-2 with TRBJ2-4; possibly TRBD1 for D (6 bases). This CDR3 is built from 16 residues. The V end was cut by 4 bases, the J end by 6 bases, with 19 bases between. The V gene's germline CDR1 is SGHTA and CDR2 FQGNSA. For the CDR3, the DNA is TGTGCCAGCAGCTCAATCGCCACAGGGCCCATAAACATTCAGTACTTC. Its translation is CASSSIATGPINIQYF. Full variable domain (missing parts from reference TRBV7-2 and TRBJ2-4): GAGVSQSPSNKVTEKGKDVELRCDPISGHTALYWYRQSLGQGLEFLIYFQGNSAPDKSGLPSDRFSAERTGGSVSTLTIQRTQQEDSAVYLCASSSIATGPINIQYFGAGTRLSVL.

The chain uses TRBV4-1 and TRBJ2-5, with D possibly matching TRBD1 (5 bases). Germline assignment: CDR1 MGHRA and CDR2 YSYEKL. This CDR3 has 13 amino acids. V was clipped by 4 bases and J by 5 bases, with 11 bases between them. CDR3 region: CASSPPGLETQYF. The DNA for the CDR3 is TGCGCCAGCAGCCCACCAGGGCTGGAGACCCAGTACTTC.

The J gene is TRBJ2-2, the V gene TRBV19; 9 bases map to TRBD1. V was pared by 6 bases and J by 3 bases, with 2 bases of the junction left unmatched. CDR3 size: 14 residues. CDR1 and CDR2 from the germline V gene are LNHDA and SQIVND (reference sequence). This CDR3 is CASRDRGDTGELFF. In DNA form, the CDR3 reads TGTGCCAGTAGGGACAGGGGCGACACCGGGGAGCTGTTTTTT.

The V call is TRBV19, the J call TRBJ1-1; 7 nucleotides match TRBD1. Per germline, CDR1 LNHDA and CDR2 SQIVND (reference sequence). Losses at the gene ends were 6 bases for V and 5 bases for J; bases not matched to a gene: 9. The CDR3 totals 14 residues. The CDR3: CASRRDPGQTEAFF. In nucleotides, the CDR3 is TGTGCCAGTAGGCGAGACCCGGGACAGACTGAAGCTTTCTTT. The full variable domain, in which reference TRBV19 and TRBJ1-1 provide the parts outside the CDR3, is DGGITQSPKYLFRKEGQNVTLSCEQNLNHDAMYWYRQDPGQGLRLIYYSQIVNDFQKGDIAEGYSVSREKKESFPLTVTSAQKNPTAFYLCASRRDPGQTEAFFGQGTRLTVV.

The gene calls are TRBV6-5 and TRBJ2-7; TRBD2 agrees at 13 bases. The germline CDR1 and CDR2 sequences are MNHEY and SVGAGI. Trimming at V came to 6 bases and at J to 4 bases, leaving 6 bases not matched to a gene. This CDR3 has 15 residues. The CDR3 coding sequence is TGTGCCAGCAGGTTAACTAGCGGGAGGGGTTACGAGCAGTACTTC. Translating it yields CASRLTSGRGYEQYF.

V is TRBV19 and J is TRBJ1-4; 10 bases are shared with TRBD1. The CDR3 extends over 15 amino acids. CDR1 and CDR2 from the germline V gene are LNHDA and SQIVND (reference sequence). Trimming removed 4 bases from V and 8 bases from J; junction bases left unmatched: 7. The CDR3 DNA reads TGTGCCAGTAGTACCGACAGGGGGCTAGAGGAAAAACTGTTTTTT. Its translation is CASSTDRGLEEKLFF.

This clone was counted once. The rearrangement links TRBV6-6 to TRBJ2-7; 9 bases match TRBD2. V shed 6 bases, J shed 4 bases, and the junction held 10 bases outside the gene matches. CDR3 length: 15 amino acids. Germline assignment: CDR1 MNHNY and CDR2 SVGAGI (reference sequence). The CDR3 nucleotides read TGTGCCAGCAGCCGAAAGCGGGAGGTTGGGTACGAGCAGTACTTC. The encoded protein is CASSRKREVGYEQYF.

This chain uses TRBV6-5 with TRBJ1-1; D gene unclear. V was trimmed by 7 bases and J by 4 bases, leaving 16 bases between them. The CDR3 has 14 amino acids. CDR1 and CDR2 from the germline V gene are MNHEY and SVGAGI. The CDR3 region has the DNA TGTGCCAGCAAAATTTTTAGAGGATTCACTGAAGCTTTCTTT. Its translation: CASKIFRGFTEAFF.

The rearrangement links TRBV10-3 to TRBJ2-2; tentatively, D is TRBD2 (5 bases). CDR3 length equals 14 residues. Germline V lookup: CDR1 ENHRY, CDR2 SYGVKD. V lost 6 bases and J lost 1, with 9 bases in between. This chain's CDR3 is CAIRASGNTGELFF. In DNA form, the CDR3 reads TGTGCCATCAGGGCCAGCGGGAACACCGGGGAGCTGTTTTTT.

The rearrangement uses TRBV27 and TRBJ2-1; 11 nucleotides line up with TRBD2. The germline V gene has CDR1 MNHEY and CDR2 SMNVEV (reference sequence). The CDR3 consists of 14 residues. V lost 8 bases and J lost 4; bases outside the gene matches: 4. The CDR3 DNA reads TGTGCCAGCTCCATAGCGGGGGGGTACAATGAGCAGTTCTTC. Its translation is CASSIAGGYNEQFF.

The chain couples TRBV6-5 to TRBJ1-6; D unresolved. The CDR3 covers 14 residues. Trimming removed 8 bases at V and 4 bases at J, with 12 bases between. CDR1 MNHEY and CDR2 SVGAGI come from the germline V gene. CDR3 sequence: CASRVDTYNSPLHF. In DNA form, the CDR3 reads TGTGCCAGCCGTGTAGACACATATAATTCACCCCTCCACTTT.

The chain links TRBV6-5 to TRBJ2-1; possibly TRBD2 for D (5 bases). This CDR3 region has 15 residues. The germline V gene has CDR1 MNHEY and CDR2 SVGAGI. V was clipped by 6 bases and J by 0 bases, with 12 bases between them. The CDR3 DNA follows: TGTGCCAGCAGCAAAGAGGGTTCCTCCTACAATGAGCAGTTCTTC. Its protein product is CASSKEGSSYNEQFF.

This clone was detected once. The rearrangement links TRBV27 to TRBJ1-2; tentative D call: TRBD1 (5 bases). Trimming removed 6 bases at V and 8 bases at J, with 19 bases between. Germline V gene sequence: CDR1 MNHEY, CDR2 SMNVEV (reference sequence). This CDR3 comprises 14 residues. The CDR3 DNA reads as TGTGCCAGCAGGCCTCGGGACTCTGAAGGGGGCTACACCTTC. Translated: CASRPRDSEGGYTF.

This clone was observed a single time. The chain couples TRBV6-6 to TRBJ1-5; D is uncertain. Trimming left V 4 bases short and J 5 bases short, with 15 bases between. Germline V gives CDR1 MNHNY, CDR2 SVGAGI (reference sequence). The CDR3 has 15 residues. The CDR3 nucleotides are TGTGCCAGCAGTTTCCGTCCTCAGGAGGATCAGCCCCAGCATTTT. It yields the protein CASSFRPQEDQPQHF.

The rearrangement links TRBV5-3 to TRBJ2-7, with D unclear. TRBV5-3 is recorded as an ORF, its role being uncertain. The CDR3 runs 13 residues. The ends were cut back, 4 bases at V and 3 bases at J, with 11 bases in the middle. The CDR3 region has the DNA TGTGCCAGAAGCCTCCGGGTCGTCTACGAGCAGTACTTC. It specifies CARSLRVVYEQYF.

The V call is TRBV5-1, the J call TRBJ1-1, with D possibly being TRBD1 (5 bases). V lost 0 bases, J lost 1 base, and 7 bases lay in between. CDR1 and CDR2 from the germline V gene are SGHRS and YFSETQ. The CDR3 length is 14 residues. CDR3 in DNA: TGCGCCAGCAGCTTGGGGGGCAGGAACACTGAAGCTTTCTTT. As protein: CASSLGGRNTEAFF.

V and J are TRBV28 and TRBJ1-2; no definite D call. The CDR3 is 15 residues long. The V gene's germline CDR1 is MDHEN and CDR2 SYDVKM. Trimming took off 6 bases at V and 2 bases at J, with 16 bases between the two ends. The CDR3 is CASRSWAEENYGYTF. CDR3 coding DNA: TGTGCCAGCAGGTCTTGGGCGGAGGAAAACTATGGCTACACCTTC.

The chain carries TRBV7-2 and TRBJ1-2; possible D gene TRBD1, 6 bases. This CDR3 is built from 14 residues. Trimming took off 0 bases at V and 3 bases at J, with 8 bases between the two ends. Germline V CDR1 and CDR2: SGHTA, FQGNSA. The chain's CDR3 is CASSLAPGDYGYTF. The CDR3 nucleotides are TGTGCCAGCAGCTTAGCCCCAGGGGACTATGGCTACACCTTC.

V and J are TRBV5-4 and TRBJ2-7, with 12 positions matching TRBD1. The CDR3 covers 16 residues. J lost 5 bases, V lost 4 bases, and 10 bases had no gene match. CDR1 is SGHNT and CDR2 is YYREEE in the germline V gene (reference sequence). The CDR3, as DNA: TGTGCCAGCAGCCCAACTCCGGGACAGGGGGCTCACGAGCAGTACTTC. This gives the protein CASSPTPGQGAHEQYF.

This clone has just one count. The V and J genes are TRBV9 and TRBJ2-5, with TRBD1 identical over 7 bases. V dropped 3 bases and J dropped 5; count of bases not matched to a gene: 7. The CDR3 contains 14 residues. Germline assignment: CDR1 SGDLS and CDR2 YYNGEE. CDR3 sequence reads: CASSAEGGRETQYF. DNA for the CDR3: TGTGCCAGCAGCGCGGAAGGGGGCAGGGAGACCCAGTACTTC. Full variable domain (outside the CDR3, taken from reference TRBV9 and TRBJ2-5): DSGVTQTPKHLITATGQRVTLRCSPRSGDLSVYWYQQSLDQGLQFLIQYYNGEERAKGNILERFSAQQFPDLHSELNLSSLELGDSALYFCASSAEGGRETQYFGPGTRLLVL.

The rearrangement uses TRBV10-1 and TRBJ2-3, with a tentative D call TRBD2 (5 bases). V was trimmed by 2 bases and J by 5 bases, leaving 11 bases between them. Germline assignment: CDR1 WNHNN and CDR2 SYGVQD (reference sequence). CDR3 size: 14 residues. The CDR3 sequence is CASSENPGKDTQYF. The CDR3 nucleotides are TGCGCCAGCAGTGAGAACCCGGGGAAAGATACGCAGTATTTT.

The chain uses TRBV29-1 and TRBJ2-3; TRBD2 matches 7 bases. With 6 bases clipped from V and 4 bases from J, the junction kept 10 bases outside the gene matches. Looked up from germline, CDR1 is SQVTM and CDR2 is ANQGSEA. The CDR3 is 14 residues long. The CDR3 protein is CSVRVGEGADTQYF. The CDR3 coding sequence is TGCAGCGTCCGAGTGGGGGAGGGAGCAGATACGCAGTATTTT.

Ten or more counts support this clone. CDR3 loop: CASSPLPGQGPNTEAFF. CDR3 sequence (DNA): TGTGCCAGCTCACCACTTCCGGGACAAGGGCCGAACACTGAAGCTTTCTTT. The chain is built from TRBV18 and TRBJ1-1, with D perhaps matching TRBD1 (6 bases). CDR1 KGHSH and CDR2 LQKENI come from the germline V gene. The germline V and J ends were trimmed by 1 base and 1 base, with 16 bases remaining between them. There are 17 residues in the CDR3. Based on the CDR3 plus reference TRBV18 and TRBJ1-1, the full variable domain is NAGVMQNPRHLVRRRGQEARLRCSPMKGHSHVYWYRQLPEEGLKFMVYLQKENIIDESGMPKERFSAEFPKEGPSILRIQQVVRGDSAAYFCASSPLPGQGPNTEAFFGQGTRLTVV.